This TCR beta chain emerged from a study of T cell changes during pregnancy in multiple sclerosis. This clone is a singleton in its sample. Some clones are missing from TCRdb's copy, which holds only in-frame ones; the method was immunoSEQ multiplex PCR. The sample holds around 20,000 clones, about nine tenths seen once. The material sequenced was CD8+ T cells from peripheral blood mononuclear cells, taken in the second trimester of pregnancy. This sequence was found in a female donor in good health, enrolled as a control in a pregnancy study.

The CDR3 bases are TGTGCCAGCAGGCAGGACAGGGTGGGCGGGGAGCTGTTTTTT. Translated: CASRQDRVGGELFF. This chain links TRBV28 with TRBJ2-2; TRBD1 matches 8 bases. Trimming took 6 bases from V and 7 from J; bases not matched to a gene: 7. The CDR3 totals 14 residues. Germline CDR1 MDHEN, CDR2 SYDVKM.